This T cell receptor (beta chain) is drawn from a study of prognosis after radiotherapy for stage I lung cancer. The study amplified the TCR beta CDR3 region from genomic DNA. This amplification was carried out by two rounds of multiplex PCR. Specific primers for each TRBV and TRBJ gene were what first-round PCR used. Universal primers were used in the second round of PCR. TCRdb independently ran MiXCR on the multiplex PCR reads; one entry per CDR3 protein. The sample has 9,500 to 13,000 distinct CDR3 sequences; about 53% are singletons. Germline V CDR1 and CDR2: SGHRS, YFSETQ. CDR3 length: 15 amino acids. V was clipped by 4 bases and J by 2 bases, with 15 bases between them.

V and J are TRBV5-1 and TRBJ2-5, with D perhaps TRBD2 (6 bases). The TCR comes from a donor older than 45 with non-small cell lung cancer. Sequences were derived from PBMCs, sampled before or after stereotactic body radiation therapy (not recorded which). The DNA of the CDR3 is TGCGCCAGCAGCAGGGAGGACGGTAGACAAGAGACCCAGTACTTC. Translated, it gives CASSREDGRQETQYF. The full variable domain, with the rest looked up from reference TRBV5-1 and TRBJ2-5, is KAGVTQTPRYLIKTRGQQVTLSCSPISGHRSVSWYQQTPGQGLQFLFEYFSETQRNKGNFPGRFSGRQFSNSRSEMNVSTLELGDSALYLCASSREDGRQETQYFGPGTRLLVL.